The clone carrying this T cell receptor (beta chain) has only a few counts. Authors' methods: Cell counts per sample came from amplifying reference gene primers. TCRdb's copy holds only in-frame clones and misses some; the assay was immunoSEQ multiplex PCR. V and J calls and clone size follow that table, whereas D and trimming were derived from the DNA. The table lists some 56,000 clones, around 90% of them singletons. This sample is part of a study of blood T cell repertoires in COVID-19. Study information: T cells, B-cell-depleted T cells, or PBMCs provided the cDNA or gDNA that served as material.

The CDR3 has 16 amino acids. V was clipped by 5 bases and J by 1 base; unmatched bases: 7. Per the germline V gene, CDR1 is SGHAT and CDR2 is FQNNGV. The chain employs TRBV11-2 and TRBJ1-5; TRBD1 aligns across 8 bases. The specimen was peripheral blood. This clonotype originated in a human donor in a cohort sampled during active COVID-19. The DNA of the CDR3 is TGTGCCAGCAGCGCCAATACAGGGGGGAGCAATCAGCCCCAGCATTTT. This codes for CASSANTGGSNQPQHF. The variable domain in full, completed from reference TRBV11-2 and TRBJ1-5, reads EAGVAQSPRYKIIEKRQSVAFWCNPISGHATLYWYQQILGQGPKLLIQFQNNGVVDDSQLPKDRFSAERLKGVDSTLKIQPAKLEDSAVYLCASSANTGGSNQPQHFGDGTRLSIL.